A selection of T cell receptor beta chains follows, all from one sample in a study of T cell responses to AZD1222 COVID-19 vaccine. Profiling relied on immunoSEQ multiplex PCR, and the TCRdb table lists in-frame clones only, not all of them. The repertoire has 150,000 to 200,000 clones, 85% to 90% of them found once; the top ten carry around 4.5%. Sequences were derived from peripheral blood, sampled 28 days after the second dose of the MenACWY control vaccine. These TCRs come from an adult who received the MenACWY meningococcal vaccine as a control. Each CDR3 is given with its conserved first and last residue. D genes are given only for firm matches. Rows give clone size only sometimes, using once, few, many, or a class for an expanded clone.

>NA|TRBV28|NA|TRBJ2-7
TGTGCCAGCAGCCCGTCGCGGGACTCCTCCGAGCAGTACTTC
CASSPSRDSSEQYF
>NA|TRBV18|NA|TRBJ1-2
TGTGTCAGCTCACCCCCATTCCAAAACTATGGCTACACCTTC
CVSSPPFQNYGYTF
>NA|TRBV3-1/TRBV3-2|TRBD1|TRBJ1-4
TGTGCCAGCAGCCAAGAGGGGACAGTAGAAAAACTGTTTTTT
CASSQEGTVEKLFF
>NA|TRBV19|NA|TRBJ1-1
TGTGCCAGTAGCAAAACCCCCATGAGAGCCTTTATGAACACTGAAGCTTTCTTT
CASSKTPMRAFMNTEAFF
>NA|TRBV6-5|NA|TRBJ1-1
TGTGCCAGCAGTTACTCCGCCAGGGGGAACACTGAAGCTTTCTTT
CASSYSARGNTEAFF
>NA|TRBV3-1/TRBV3-2|NA|TRBJ1-2
TGTGCCAGCAGCCGGGGGATCGACCGTCGCTATGGCTACACCTTC
CASSRGIDRRYGYTF
>NA|TRBV25-1|NA|TRBJ1-1
TGTGCCAGCATGTTAGGGGTTGGCACTGAAGCTTTCTTT
CASMLGVGTEAFF
>NA|TRBV30|NA|TRBJ1-1
TGTGCCTGGAACCGGGGTACTGAAGCTTTCTTT
CAWNRGTEAFF
>NA|TRBV7-2|NA|TRBJ1-5
TGTGCCAGCAGCCGGGCGGGTGGCAATCAGCCCCAGCATTTT
CASSRAGGNQPQHF
>NA|TRBV5-6|NA|TRBJ2-7
TGTGCCAGCAGTTGGGGGGGCCCCTACGAGCAGTACTTC
CASSWGGPYEQYF
>NA|TRBV5-4|TRBD2|TRBJ2-1
TGTGCCAGCAGCTTATGGACTAGCCGAGTCGTTAATGAGCAGTTCTTC
CASSLWTSRVVNEQFF
>once|TRBV27|TRBD2|TRBJ2-1
TGTGCCAGCAGTTTAGCGGGAGCGTGGGATGAGCAGTTCTTC
CASSLAGAWDEQFF
>NA|TRBV10-3|TRBD1|TRBJ1-2
TGTGCCATCAGTGACAGGGGGCTTAAGGGCTACACCTTC
CAISDRGLKGYTF
>once|TRBV3-1/TRBV3-2|NA|TRBJ2-3
TGTGCCAGCAGCCAAGTTTTCCGCACCAAAACGGGGTGGCCCCCCACAGATACGCAGTATTTT
CASSQVFRTKTGWPPTDTQYF
>NA|TRBV4-3|TRBD2|TRBJ2-1
TGCGCCAGCAGCCCGCTAGCGGGGGGGTACGAAGCCTACAATGAGCAGTTCTTC
CASSPLAGGYEAYNEQFF
>NA|TRBV10-3|NA|TRBJ1-1
TGTGCCATCAGTGAGGTCCAAACTGAAGCTTTCTTT
CAISEVQTEAFF
>NA|TRBV12-3/TRBV12-4|NA|TRBJ1-1
TGTGCCAGCAGTTTGGGGGACACTGAAGCTTTCTTT
CASSLGDTEAFF
>NA|TRBV11-2|NA|TRBJ2-7
TGTGCCAGCAGCCCTCGGCGGGGGGGGACAGGTGCCTACGAGCAGTACTTC
CASSPRRGGTGAYEQYF
>few|TRBV2|NA|TRBJ2-7
TGTGCCAGCGATACCGGGACGGGCTCCTACGAGCAGTACTTC
CASDTGTGSYEQYF
>few|TRBV13|NA|TRBJ2-7
TGTGCCAGCAGCGGTTCAAGAGGGGAGTACGAGCAGTACTTC
CASSGSRGEYEQYF
>NA|TRBV9|TRBD1|TRBJ2-3
TGTGCCAGCACCGACTCAGAAGGGGGCGGTACCTACACAGATACGCAGTATTTT
CASTDSEGGGTYTDTQYF
>NA|TRBV7-2|TRBD1|TRBJ1-1
TGTGCCAGCAGCTCGCAGGGGGACACTGAAGCTTTCTTT
CASSSQGDTEAFF
>NA|TRBV3-1/TRBV3-2|NA|TRBJ1-1
TGTGCCAGCAGCCAAGCAGAGGGGGCTGAAGCTTTCTTT
CASSQAEGAEAFF
>NA|TRBV28|NA|TRBJ2-7
TGTGCCAGCAGTTTAGATGCAGCCCTCTCCTACGAGCAGTACTTC
CASSLDAALSYEQYF
>NA|TRBV2|TRBD1|TRBJ1-6
TGTGCCAGCAGCGAGACAGGGAGCTCACCCCTCCACTTT
CASSETGSSPLHF
>NA|TRBV27|NA|TRBJ1-6
TGTGCCAGCAGTTTACAGGGTGGTAATTCACCCCTCCACTTT
CASSLQGGNSPLHF
>NA|TRBV7-2|TRBD1|TRBJ1-1
TGTGCCAGCAGCTCGGGACAGTGGAACACTGAAGCTTTCTTT
CASSSGQWNTEAFF
>once|TRBV5-1|NA|TRBJ2-7
TGCGCCAGCAGCGCCGACCCATACGAGCAGTACTTC
CASSADPYEQYF
>NA|TRBV2|NA|TRBJ1-5
TGTGCCAGCAGTGCGGCCCAAATCAATCAGCCCCAGCATTTT
CASSAAQINQPQHF
>NA|TRBV6-5|NA|TRBJ1-5
TGTGCCAGCAGGAGAGGGGTGGGCAATCAGCCCCAGCATTTT
CASRRGVGNQPQHF
>NA|TRBV5-4|TRBD2|TRBJ2-7
TGTGCCAGCAGCAAACCGACTAGCGGGAGATGGGAAGAGCAGTACTTC
CASSKPTSGRWEEQYF
>NA|TRBV5-6|NA|TRBJ2-1
TGTGCCAGCAGCTTGGCGAGAGCGGCAGGGGAAATGGATGAGCAGTTCTTC
CASSLARAAGEMDEQFF
>NA|TRBV30|TRBD1|TRBJ1-5
TGTGCCTGGAGTGTTGGGACAGCTAGCAATCAGCCCCAGCATTTT
CAWSVGTASNQPQHF
>NA|TRBV27|TRBD1|TRBJ1-2
TGTGCCAGCAGCCCCCTCCGGGACAGCTATGGCTACACCTTC
CASSPLRDSYGYTF
>once|TRBV10-3|NA|TRBJ1-2
TGTGCCACCGAAACAGGGATTAACTATGGCTACACCTTC
CATETGINYGYTF
>NA|TRBV5-1|TRBD1|TRBJ1-2
TGCGCCAGCAGCCCCCATACCGGGACAGGGGTTATCACCTATGGCTACACCTTC
CASSPHTGTGVITYGYTF
>once|TRBV6-1|NA|TRBJ1-5
TGTGCCAGCAGCCCCGCTGGCGGTCAGCCCCAGCATTTT
CASSPAGGQPQHF
>few|TRBV24-1|NA|TRBJ2-1
TGTGCCACCAGTGATTTAGGGCGGTCTCGGGACAATGAGCAGTTCTTC
CATSDLGRSRDNEQFF
>NA|TRBV7-2|TRBD1|TRBJ2-2
TGTGCCAGCAGCTTAGCGAGACAGGGCACCGGGGAGCTGTTTTTT
CASSLARQGTGELFF
>NA|TRBV7-3|NA|TRBJ1-6
TGTGCCAGCAGCTTAAACAGGGCAGGTGGCTCACCCCTCCACTTT
CASSLNRAGGSPLHF
>NA|TRBV30|NA|TRBJ1-4
TGTGCCTGGAGCGAGGCCCGTAATGAAAAACTGTTTTTT
CAWSEARNEKLFF
>NA|TRBV5-1|TRBD1|TRBJ1-2
TGCGCCAGCAGCTATCAGCCGGGACAGGGACTCTATGGCTACACCTTC
CASSYQPGQGLYGYTF